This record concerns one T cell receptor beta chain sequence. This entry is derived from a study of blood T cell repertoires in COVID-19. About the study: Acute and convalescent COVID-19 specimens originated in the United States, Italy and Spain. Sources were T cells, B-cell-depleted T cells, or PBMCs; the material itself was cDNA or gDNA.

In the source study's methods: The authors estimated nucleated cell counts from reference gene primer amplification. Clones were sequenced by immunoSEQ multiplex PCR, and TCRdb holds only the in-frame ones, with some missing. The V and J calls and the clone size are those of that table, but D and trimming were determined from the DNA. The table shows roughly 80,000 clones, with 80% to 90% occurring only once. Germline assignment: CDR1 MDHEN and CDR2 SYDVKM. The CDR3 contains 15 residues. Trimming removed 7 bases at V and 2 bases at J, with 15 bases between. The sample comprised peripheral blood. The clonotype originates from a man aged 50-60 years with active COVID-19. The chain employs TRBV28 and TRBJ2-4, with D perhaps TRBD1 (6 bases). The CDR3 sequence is CASNPAWGPKNIQYF. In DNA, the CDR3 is TGTGCCAGCAACCCGGCCTGGGGGCCCAAAAACATTCAGTACTTC. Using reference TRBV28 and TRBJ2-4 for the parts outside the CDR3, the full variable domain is DVKVTQSSRYLVKRTGEKVFLECVQDMDHENMFWYRQDPGLGLRLIYFSYDVKMKEKGDIPEGYSVSREKKERFSLILESASTNQTSMYLCASNPAWGPKNIQYFGAGTRLSVL.